A single T cell receptor beta chain is shown here with its context. This CDR3 is 15 amino acids long. With 3 bases clipped from V and 0 bases from J, the junction kept 5 bases outside the gene matches. From germline, CDR1 is SGHRS and CDR2 YFSETQ. Method: immunoSEQ multiplex PCR; TCRdb's copy keeps in-frame clones and lacks some. The table records about 77,000 clones, 98% of them present only once. The record originates from a study of Tregs in tolerant kidney transplant recipients. The J gene is TRBJ2-7, the V gene TRBV5-1; 8 bases are shared with TRBD2. This TCR was recovered from a human donor who received a combined kidney and bone marrow transplant. The source was CD4+ T cells from blood, collected before the transplant. CDR3: CASSWAGGVSYEQYF. The CDR3 nucleotides read TGCGCCAGCAGCTGGGCCGGGGGGGTCTCCTACGAGCAGTACTTC. The whole variable domain, filled in from reference TRBV5-1 and TRBJ2-7, reads KAGVTQTPRYLIKTRGQQVTLSCSPISGHRSVSWYQQTPGQGLQFLFEYFSETQRNKGNFPGRFSGRQFSNSRSEMNVSTLELGDSALYLCASSWAGGVSYEQYFGPGTRLTVT.